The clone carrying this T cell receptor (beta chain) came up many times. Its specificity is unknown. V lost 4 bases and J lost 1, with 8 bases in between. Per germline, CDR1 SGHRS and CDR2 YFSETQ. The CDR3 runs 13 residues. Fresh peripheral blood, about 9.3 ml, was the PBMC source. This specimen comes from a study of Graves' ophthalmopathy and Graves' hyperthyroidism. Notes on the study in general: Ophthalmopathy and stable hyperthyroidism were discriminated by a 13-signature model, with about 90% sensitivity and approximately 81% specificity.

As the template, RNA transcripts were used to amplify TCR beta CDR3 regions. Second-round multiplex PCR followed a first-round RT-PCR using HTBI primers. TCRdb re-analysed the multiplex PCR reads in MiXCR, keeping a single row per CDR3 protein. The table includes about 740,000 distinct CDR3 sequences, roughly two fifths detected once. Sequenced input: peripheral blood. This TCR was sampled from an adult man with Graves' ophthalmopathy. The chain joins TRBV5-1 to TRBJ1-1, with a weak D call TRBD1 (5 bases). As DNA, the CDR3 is TGCGCCAGCAGCCGCAGGGAGAACACTGAAGCTTTCTTT. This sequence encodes CASSRRENTEAFF.